The 15 T cell receptor beta chains below all came from one sample that was sequenced in a study of T cells in Graves' hyperthyroidism and ophthalmopathy. RNA transcripts served as the template for amplifying TCR beta CDR3 regions. In the first-round RT-PCR of the TCR CDR3, the HTBI primer set was used. TCRdb independently ran MiXCR on the multiplex PCR reads; one entry per CDR3 protein. Altogether a few hundred thousand distinct CDR3 sequences are present, about a sixth being singletons, with the ten largest covering roughly a quarter. The sample taken for sequencing was blood. The receptor set was obtained from a woman aged 18-29 years with Graves' hyperthyroidism that later progressed to Graves' ophthalmopathy.

This clonotype has just a few counts. The CDR3 bases are TGTGCCAGCAGCCAAGAAAAGGGACAGGGGGCCTATAACACCGGGGAGCTGTTTTTT. This gives the protein CASSQEKGQGAYNTGELFF. The chain joins TRBV3-1 to TRBJ2-2; TRBD1 aligns across 12 bases. Germline-derived CDR1 and CDR2 are LGHDT and YNNKEL (reference sequence). J was trimmed by 2 bases and V by 0 bases; bases with no gene match: 7. This CDR3 is built from 19 residues.

In its sample, this clonotype was seen many times. CDR3 bases: TGCAGTGCTAGAGTACTAGCGGGAGATCTCAATGAGCAGTTCTTC. This gives the protein CSARVLAGDLNEQFF. The chain recombines TRBV20-1 with TRBJ2-1; TRBD2 agrees at 11 bases. The J segment lost 6 bases and the V segment lost 1 base, leaving 5 bases of the junction unmatched. The CDR3 runs 15 residues. Germline V lookup: CDR1 DFQATT, CDR2 SNEGSKA (reference sequence).

This clonotype came up many times. The chain is built from TRBV28 and TRBJ2-1; 10 bases line up with TRBD1. Germline V CDR1 and CDR2: MDHEN, SYDVKM. The junction had 2 bases not matched to a gene; V was cut back by 4 bases and J by 2 bases. The length of the CDR3 is 15 residues. The CDR3 here is CASSSGTGAYNEQFF. The CDR3 DNA reads TGTGCCAGCAGTTCCGGGACAGGGGCCTACAATGAGCAGTTCTTC. Supplemented by reference TRBV28 and TRBJ2-1, the full variable domain reads DVKVTQSSRYLVKRTGEKVFLECVQDMDHENMFWYRQDPGLGLRLIYFSYDVKMKEKGDIPEGYSVSREKKERFSLILESASTNQTSMYLCASSSGTGAYNEQFFGPGTRLTVL.

This clonotype occurred many times. The chain combines TRBV28 with TRBJ2-7; 7 nucleotides line up with TRBD2. This CDR3 contains 12 residues. The V gene's germline CDR1 is MDHEN and CDR2 SYDVKM. V lost 2 bases and J lost 11; bases outside the gene matches: 6. The DNA of the CDR3 is TGTGCCAGCAGTTTAGACCTAGCGGAGAAGTACTTC. This codes for CASSLDLAEKYF. Full variable domain (missing parts from reference TRBV28 and TRBJ2-7): DVKVTQSSRYLVKRTGEKVFLECVQDMDHENMFWYRQDPGLGLRLIYFSYDVKMKEKGDIPEGYSVSREKKERFSLILESASTNQTSMYLCASSLDLAEKYFGPGTRLTVT.

This clonotype has a count of ten or more. This sequence joins TRBV27 and TRBJ2-3; tentatively, D is TRBD2 (5 bases). This CDR3 comprises 15 residues. CDR1 and CDR2 (germline): MNHEY, SMNVEV (reference sequence). V shed 6 bases and J shed 1 base, with 14 bases lying between them. DNA for the CDR3: TGTGCCAGCAGAGGACTCAGTCGTGGCACAGATACGCAGTATTTT. Encoded protein: CASRGLSRGTDTQYF.

This clonotype was seen more than once but under ten times. This chain links TRBV14 with TRBJ1-1; 7 positions agree with TRBD1. The V gene's germline CDR1 is SGHDN and CDR2 FVKESK. This CDR3 is 16 amino acids long. V lost 2 bases, J lost 0 bases, and 6 bases stayed unmatched. The CDR3 is CASSQLGGGMNTEAFF. CDR3 coding DNA: TGTGCCAGCAGCCAATTAGGGGGCGGCATGAACACTGAAGCTTTCTTT.

This clonotype was recorded at least ten times. The V and J genes are TRBV7-2 and TRBJ1-5; perhaps TRBD1 as D (5 bases). The CDR3 totals 16 residues. Per the germline V gene, CDR1 is SGHTA and CDR2 is FQGNSA. Trimming shortened V by 3 bases and J by 0 bases, and 12 bases separated the two germline ends. This CDR3 is CASSFDSSYSNQPQHF. The CDR3 DNA reads TGTGCCAGCAGCTTTGACAGTTCTTATAGCAATCAGCCCCAGCATTTT.

This chain joins TRBV4-1 and TRBJ1-1; weak D call: TRBD1 (5 bases). CDR1 MGHRA and CDR2 YSYEKL come from the germline V gene. CDR3 length: 14 residues. Trimming cost V 3 bases and J 1 base, with 9 bases left between them. In DNA, the CDR3 is TGCGCCAGCAGCCACGTGGGGGGGAACACTGAAGCTTTCTTT. It codes for CASSHVGGNTEAFF.

V and J are TRBV7-9 and TRBJ2-5; 8 bases line up with TRBD1. J lost 5 bases, V lost 0 bases, and 5 bases had no gene match. Germline CDR1 and CDR2: SEHNR and FQNEAQ (reference sequence). CDR3 size: 15 residues. CDR3 bases: TGTGCCAGCAGCTTAGCCAGGGGGCTGGTTGAGACCCAGTACTTC. Its protein is CASSLARGLVETQYF.

In this sample, this clonotype turned up many times. The gene calls are TRBV11-2 and TRBJ1-1; TRBD1 matches at 8 bases. The CDR3 contains 14 residues. Losses at the gene ends were 5 bases for V and 5 bases for J; bases not matched to a gene: 7. The germline V gene encodes CDR1 SGHAT and CDR2 FQNNGV. In nucleotides, the CDR3 is TGTGCCAGCAGCCCCCCAGGGGGCCCAACTGAAGCTTTCTTT. Encoded protein: CASSPPGGPTEAFF.

Ten or more counts support this clonotype. This chain connects TRBV27 to TRBJ2-7; TRBD1 is a possible D gene (5 bases). V lost 5 bases and J lost 2, with 13 bases in between. The length of the CDR3 is 14 residues. Germline-derived CDR1 and CDR2 are MNHEY and SMNVEV (reference sequence). CDR3 in amino acids: CASSGAPVPYEQYF. Written as DNA, the CDR3 is TGTGCCAGCAGTGGGGCTCCTGTCCCCTACGAGCAGTACTTC.

This clonotype was counted ten times or more. The chain employs TRBV28 and TRBJ2-7; TRBD1 is a possible D gene (5 bases). The CDR3 sequence is 20 residues long. Trimming took 2 bases from V and 1 from J, leaving 27 bases between them. CDR1 and CDR2 from the germline V gene are MDHEN and SYDVKM. CDR3 bases: TGTGCCAGCAGTTTAACCTGGGATAAGTTGGGGCCGAAGATTTCCTACGAGCAGTACTTC. Translated, it gives CASSLTWDKLGPKISYEQYF.

This clonotype was found a few times. The genes are TRBV18 and TRBJ2-7, with a tentative D call TRBD2 (6 bases). Germline V gene data show CDR1 as KGHSH and CDR2 as LQKENI. This CDR3 is built from 14 residues. V gave up 2 bases and J gave up 4 bases, with 12 bases separating them. For the CDR3, the DNA is TGTGCCAGCTCACCAGCGGGAAGAACTTACGAGCAGTACTTC. Translation: CASSPAGRTYEQYF.

The V and J genes are TRBV19 and TRBJ2-1; 14 bases are shared with TRBD2. Germline V gene data show CDR1 as LNHDA and CDR2 as SQIVND (reference sequence). J was trimmed by 10 bases and V by 4 bases; bases with no gene match: 12. The CDR3 runs to 17 residues. The chain's CDR3 is CASSNYLGTSGRTEQFF. In DNA form, the CDR3 reads TGTGCCAGTAGTAATTACCTAGGGACTAGCGGGAGAACGGAGCAGTTCTTC.

To note about this clonotype: A much larger clone is a single base away; this may be a read error. The J gene is TRBJ2-7, the V gene TRBV19; D uncertain. The CDR3 covers 14 residues. With 5 bases removed from V and 8 bases from J, the gap between germline ends came to 19 bases. Germline assignment: CDR1 LNHDA and CDR2 SQIVND (reference sequence). CDR3 region: CASSSTAAAYKQYF. For the CDR3, the DNA is TGTGCCAGTAGTTCGACTGCGGCAGCTTACAAGCAGTACTTC.